Sequencing of this T cell receptor (beta chain) was carried out in a study of CD8+CD57+ T cells in acquired aplastic anemia (dated by TCRdb to the late 2010s). About the investigation overall: On average, sorted CD4+ and CD8+ cells yielded 3.2 ug of extracted DNA, with a range of roughly 0.18 to 27.4 ug. Healthy donor samples averaged roughly 9.8 million reads for CD4+ and roughly 11 million for CD8+ cells.

Genomic DNA was used as template for profiling of TCR beta VDJ combinations and CDR3 sequences. TCR repertoire sequencing was run on an Illumina HiSeq 2000. In the paper's pipeline: TRBV/TRBJ rearrangement plots, CDR3 size and DJ length profiles, and Simpson's diversity index were used to assess repertoires. The most abundant DNA sequence in the deep sequencing data was taken as the immunodominant clone. CDR3 amino acid sequences were checked for sharing across subjects and were also compared against the VDJdb database and published repertoires. In TCRdb, the public reads were trimmed at Q25 with fastp and aligned with MiXCR, with productive beta chains retained. Each CDR3 protein appears once, grouped with its most common genes and DNA. The V and J calls shown here were made by TCRdb, not taken from the authors' results. The sample includes tens of thousands of distinct CDR3 sequences, with about half observed a single time. 60% to 75% of the sample is taken by the ten largest.

Points the paper makes about the study in general: Between patients and healthy controls, no significant difference in CD8+ Simpson's diversity was found (P=0.060). Twenty-nine CD8+ CDR3 sequences were found to be shared between patients and controls, but these sequences appeared to be highly expressed in patients and within the immunodominant clones of the patients.

From cysteine to phenylalanine, the CDR3 is 15 amino acids long. The only DNA kept is the CDR3, 45 bases in frame from the first base. Trimming removed 4 bases from V and 4 bases from J; the gene matches leave 9 bases unexplained. As encoded in the germline V gene, CDR1 is SGHRS while CDR2 is YFSETQ. In this study, sorted CD4+ and CD8+ T cells from the blood of healthy subjects and of severe aplastic anemia patients had their TCR repertoires deep-sequenced. Ficoll-Paque density gradient centrifugation was used to isolate peripheral blood mononuclear cells. Before DNA extraction, CD4+ and CD8+ T cells were sorted by FACS or by magnetic beads. This clonotype has at least ten counts. Its antigen remains unidentified. It has no much larger one-base neighbor in the sample; base qualities were not kept.

The rearranged segments are TRBV5-1 and TRBJ2-5; TRBD1 agrees with 8 junctional bases. The sequence was collected from a human donor in good health, serving as a control. What was sequenced was sorted CD4+, CD8+, or CD8+CD57+ T cells (not recorded which) from PBMCs. At the DNA level, the sequence is TGCGCCAGCAGCCTTACAGGGGGTCATAGAGAGACCCAGTACTTC. It codes for CASSLTGGHRETQYF. This CDR3, with the reference TRBV5-1 and TRBJ2-5 proteins standing in past its ends, gives the full variable domain KAGVTQTPRYLIKTRGQQVTLSCSPISGHRSVSWYQQTPGQGLQFLFEYFSETQRNKGNFPGRFSGRQFSNSRSEMNVSTLELGDSALYLCASSLTGGHRETQYFGPGTRLLVL.